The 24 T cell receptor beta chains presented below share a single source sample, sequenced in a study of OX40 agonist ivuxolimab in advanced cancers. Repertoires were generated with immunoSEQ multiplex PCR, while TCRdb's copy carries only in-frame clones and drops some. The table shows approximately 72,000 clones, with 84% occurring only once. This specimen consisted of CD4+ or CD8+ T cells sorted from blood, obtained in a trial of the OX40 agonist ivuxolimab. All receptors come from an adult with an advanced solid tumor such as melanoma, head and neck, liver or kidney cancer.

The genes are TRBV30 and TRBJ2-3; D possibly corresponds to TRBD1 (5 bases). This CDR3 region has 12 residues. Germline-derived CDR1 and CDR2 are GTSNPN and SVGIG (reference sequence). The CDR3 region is CGSIRATDTQYF. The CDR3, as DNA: TGTGGGTCTATCAGGGCCACAGATACGCAGTATTTT.

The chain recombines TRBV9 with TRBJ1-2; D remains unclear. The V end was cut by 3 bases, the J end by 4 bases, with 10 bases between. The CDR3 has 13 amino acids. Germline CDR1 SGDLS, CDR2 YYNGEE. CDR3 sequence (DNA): TGTGCCAGCAGCGCCATTTCAGCCTATGGCTACACCTTC. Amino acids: CASSAISAYGYTF.

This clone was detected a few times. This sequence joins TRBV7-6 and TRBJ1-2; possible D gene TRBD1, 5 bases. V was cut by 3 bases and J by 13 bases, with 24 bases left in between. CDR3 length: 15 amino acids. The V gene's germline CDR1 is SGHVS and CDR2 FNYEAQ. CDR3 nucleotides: TGTGCCAGCAGCTTCGGCTTATCTTCCGGGGACCGCTGCACCTTC. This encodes CASSFGLSSGDRCTF.

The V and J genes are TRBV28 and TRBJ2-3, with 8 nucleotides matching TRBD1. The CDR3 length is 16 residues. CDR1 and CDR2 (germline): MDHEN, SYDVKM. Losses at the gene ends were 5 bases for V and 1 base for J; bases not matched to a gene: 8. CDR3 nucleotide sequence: TGTGCCAGCAGTCCCCCTGGGGGACAGGGCACAGATACGCAGTATTTT. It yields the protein CASSPPGGQGTDTQYF. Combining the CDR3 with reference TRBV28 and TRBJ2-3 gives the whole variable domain DVKVTQSSRYLVKRTGEKVFLECVQDMDHENMFWYRQDPGLGLRLIYFSYDVKMKEKGDIPEGYSVSREKKERFSLILESASTNQTSMYLCASSPPGGQGTDTQYFGPGTRLTVL.

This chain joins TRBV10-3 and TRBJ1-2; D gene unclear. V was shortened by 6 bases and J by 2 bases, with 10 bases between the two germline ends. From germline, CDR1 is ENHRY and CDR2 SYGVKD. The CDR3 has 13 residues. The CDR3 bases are TGTGCCATCAGGGAGACTGCCAACTATGGCTACACCTTC. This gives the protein CAIRETANYGYTF.

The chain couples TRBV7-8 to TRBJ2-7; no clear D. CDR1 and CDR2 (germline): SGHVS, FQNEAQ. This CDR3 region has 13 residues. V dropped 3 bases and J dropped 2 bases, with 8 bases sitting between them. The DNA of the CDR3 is TGTGCCAGCAGCTTCCCGACCACCTACGAGCAGTACTTC. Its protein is CASSFPTTYEQYF.

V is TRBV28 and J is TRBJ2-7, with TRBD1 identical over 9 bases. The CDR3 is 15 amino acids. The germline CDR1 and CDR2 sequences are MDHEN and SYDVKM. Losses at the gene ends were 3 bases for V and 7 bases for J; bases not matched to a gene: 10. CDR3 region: CASSFFGTGFREQYF. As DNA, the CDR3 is TGTGCCAGCAGTTTCTTTGGGACAGGGTTTCGAGAGCAGTACTTC.

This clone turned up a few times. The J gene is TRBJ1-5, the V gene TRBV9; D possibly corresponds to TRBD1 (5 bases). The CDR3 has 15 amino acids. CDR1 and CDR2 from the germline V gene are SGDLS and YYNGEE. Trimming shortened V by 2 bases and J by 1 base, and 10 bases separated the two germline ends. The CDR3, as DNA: TGTGCCAGCAGCGTTGGGGGAGACAGCAATCAGCCCCAGCATTTT. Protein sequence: CASSVGGDSNQPQHF.

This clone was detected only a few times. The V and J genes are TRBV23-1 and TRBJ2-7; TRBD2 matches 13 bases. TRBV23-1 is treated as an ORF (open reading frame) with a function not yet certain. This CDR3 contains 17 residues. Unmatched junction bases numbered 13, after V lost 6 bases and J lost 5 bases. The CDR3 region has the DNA TGCGCCAGCAGGCCGGAACTAGCGGGAGGGCCGGCCCACGAGCAGTACTTC. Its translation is CASRPELAGGPAHEQYF.

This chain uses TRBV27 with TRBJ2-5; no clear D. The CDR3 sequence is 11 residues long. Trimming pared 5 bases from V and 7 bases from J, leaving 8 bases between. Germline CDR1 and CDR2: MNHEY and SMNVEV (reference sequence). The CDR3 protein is CASSRLGTQYF. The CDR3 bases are TGTGCCAGCAGTCGCCTTGGGACCCAGTACTTC.

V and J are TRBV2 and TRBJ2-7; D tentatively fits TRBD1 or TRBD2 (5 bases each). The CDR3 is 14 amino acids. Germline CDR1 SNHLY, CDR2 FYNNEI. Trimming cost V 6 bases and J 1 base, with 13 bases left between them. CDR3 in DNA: TGTGCCAGCAGGGGACGTGGACATTCCTACGAGCAGTACTTC. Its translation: CASRGRGHSYEQYF.

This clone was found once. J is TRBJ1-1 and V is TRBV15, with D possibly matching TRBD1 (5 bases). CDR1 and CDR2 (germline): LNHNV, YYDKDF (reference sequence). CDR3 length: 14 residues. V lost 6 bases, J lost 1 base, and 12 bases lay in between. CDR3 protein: CATRSGTPNTEAFF. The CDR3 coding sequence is TGTGCCACCAGATCTGGGACGCCGAACACTGAAGCTTTCTTT.

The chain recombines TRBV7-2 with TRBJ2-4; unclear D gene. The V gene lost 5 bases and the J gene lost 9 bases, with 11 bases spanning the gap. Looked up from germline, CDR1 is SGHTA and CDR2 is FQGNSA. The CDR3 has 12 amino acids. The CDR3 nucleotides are TGTGCCAGCAGCCCCAGTCTTGGCATTCAGTACTTC. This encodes CASSPSLGIQYF.

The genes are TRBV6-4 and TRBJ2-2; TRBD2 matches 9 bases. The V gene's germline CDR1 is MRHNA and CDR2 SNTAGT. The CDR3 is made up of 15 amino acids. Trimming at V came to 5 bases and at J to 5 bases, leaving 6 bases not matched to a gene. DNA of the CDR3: TGTGCCAGCAGTTCGGGACTAGCTTCGACCGGGGAGCTGTTTTTT. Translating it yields CASSSGLASTGELFF.

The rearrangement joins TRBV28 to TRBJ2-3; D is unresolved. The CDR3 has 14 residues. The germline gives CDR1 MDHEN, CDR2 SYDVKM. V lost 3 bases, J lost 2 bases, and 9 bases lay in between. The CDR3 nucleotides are TGTGCCAGCAGTTTCTCTCAGTACACAGATACGCAGTATTTT. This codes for CASSFSQYTDTQYF.

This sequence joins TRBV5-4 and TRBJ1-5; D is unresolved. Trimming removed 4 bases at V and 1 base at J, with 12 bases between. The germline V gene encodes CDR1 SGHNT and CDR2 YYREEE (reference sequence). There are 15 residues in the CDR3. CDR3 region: CASSPALGSNQPQHF. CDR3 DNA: TGTGCCAGCAGCCCCGCCCTTGGGAGCAATCAGCCCCAGCATTTT.

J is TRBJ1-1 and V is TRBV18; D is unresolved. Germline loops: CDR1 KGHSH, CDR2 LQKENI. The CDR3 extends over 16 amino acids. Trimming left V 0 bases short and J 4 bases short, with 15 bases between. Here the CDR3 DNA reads TGTGCCAGCTCACCACCTCTTCTGAACACGGCCACTGAAGCTTTCTTT. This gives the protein CASSPPLLNTATEAFF.

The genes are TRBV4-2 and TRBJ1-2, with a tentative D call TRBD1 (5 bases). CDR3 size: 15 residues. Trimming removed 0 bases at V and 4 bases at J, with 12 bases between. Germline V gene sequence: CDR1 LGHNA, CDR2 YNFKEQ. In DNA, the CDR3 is TGTGCCAGCAGCCAAGAGGGGCGGATTCTCTATGGCTACACCTTC. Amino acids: CASSQEGRILYGYTF.

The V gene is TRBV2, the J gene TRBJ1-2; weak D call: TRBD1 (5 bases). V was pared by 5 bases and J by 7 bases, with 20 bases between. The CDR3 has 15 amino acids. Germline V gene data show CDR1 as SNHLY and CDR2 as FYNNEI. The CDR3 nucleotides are TGTGCCAGCAGTCAGTCTTGGGGGGGAGAGGCTGGCTACACCTTC. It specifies CASSQSWGGEAGYTF. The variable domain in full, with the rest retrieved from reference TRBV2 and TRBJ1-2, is EPEVTQTPSHQVTQMGQEVILRCVPISNHLYFYWYRQILGQKVEFLVSFYNNEISEKSEIFDDQFSVERPDGSNFTLKIRSTKLEDSAMYFCASSQSWGGEAGYTFGSGTRLTVV.

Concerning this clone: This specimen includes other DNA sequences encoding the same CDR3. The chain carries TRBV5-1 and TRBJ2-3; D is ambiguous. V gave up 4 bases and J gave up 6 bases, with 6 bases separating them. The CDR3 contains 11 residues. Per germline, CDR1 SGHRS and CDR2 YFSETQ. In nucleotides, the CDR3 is TGCGCCAGCAGCCTGGGGGATACGCAGTATTTT. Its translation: CASSLGDTQYF.

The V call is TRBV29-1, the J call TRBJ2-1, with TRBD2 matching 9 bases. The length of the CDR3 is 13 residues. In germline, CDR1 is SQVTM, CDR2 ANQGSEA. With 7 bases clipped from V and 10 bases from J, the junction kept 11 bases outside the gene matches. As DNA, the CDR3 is TGCAGCGGGGGCGGGAGGGCGGAGGCCGAGCAGTTCTTC. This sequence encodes CSGGGRAEAEQFF.

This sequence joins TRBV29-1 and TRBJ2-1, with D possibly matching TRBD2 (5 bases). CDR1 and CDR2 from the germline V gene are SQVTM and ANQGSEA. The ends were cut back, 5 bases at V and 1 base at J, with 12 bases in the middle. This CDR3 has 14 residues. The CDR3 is CSVRSRGSYNEQFF. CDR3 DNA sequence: TGCAGCGTTAGATCGAGAGGGTCCTACAATGAGCAGTTCTTC.

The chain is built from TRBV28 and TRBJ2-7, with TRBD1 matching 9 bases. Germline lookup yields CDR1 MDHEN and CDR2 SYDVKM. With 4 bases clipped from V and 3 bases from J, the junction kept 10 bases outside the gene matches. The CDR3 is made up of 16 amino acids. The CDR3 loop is CASSSSGTGLIYEQYF. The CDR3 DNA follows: TGTGCCAGCAGTTCCTCCGGGACAGGGTTGATCTACGAGCAGTACTTC.

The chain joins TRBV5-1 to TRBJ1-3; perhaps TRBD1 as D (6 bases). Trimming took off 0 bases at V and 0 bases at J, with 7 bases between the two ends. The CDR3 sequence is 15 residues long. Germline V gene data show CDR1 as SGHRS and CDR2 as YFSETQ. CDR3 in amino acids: CASSLEGVSGNTIYF. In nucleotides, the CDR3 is TGCGCCAGCAGCTTGGAGGGGGTCTCTGGAAACACCATATATTTT.